This T cell receptor (beta chain) was identified during a study of cytomegalovirus exposure and HLA in healthy donors. Findings and caveats of the study: The authors later found TCR association rates varying by HLA locus, with DRB1 most and HLA-C fewest.

The PCR was carried out with 60 Vbeta primers and 13 Jbeta primers. Assay used: immunoSEQ multiplex PCR; TCRdb lists only in-frame clones, some missing. Found here are some 160,000 clones, around 80% of them singletons; the top ten hold more than 1.5%. Trimming at V came to 4 bases and at J to 10 bases, leaving 9 bases not matched to a gene. Germline CDR1 and CDR2: MNHEY and SMNVEV (reference sequence). The CDR3 is 13 residues long. With respect to this clone: As yet, its antigen is unknown.

The clonotype originates from a man aged 18-30 years in good health and CMV-seronegative. Material: PBMCs. J is TRBJ1-1 and V is TRBV27; TRBD1 matches 7 bases. The CDR3 DNA sequence: TGTGCCAGCAGTTCCCGACAGGGCTTCGTAGCTTTCTTT. This codes for CASSSRQGFVAFF.